This T cell receptor beta chain was identified during a study of T cell repertoires in cytomegalovirus infection. Study information: An indication of both CMV infection and matching HLA type came from public TCR beta signatures.

MiXCR, run by TCRdb on the reads, gives a single entry per CDR3 protein. Of about 200,000 distinct CDR3 sequences in the sample, about a tenth were seen once. Study-level results: Frequencies of public TCR beta families were cumulated, and this identified carriers of CMV plus the relevant HLA. Ex vivo responses were dominated by HLA-C-restricted CMV-specific TCR beta clonotypes.

This clonotype was recorded a few times. Its antigen is currently unknown. Germline values: CDR1 DFQATT, CDR2 SNEGSKA (reference sequence). J was trimmed by 10 bases and V by 3 bases; bases with no gene match: 6. CDR3 length: 12 amino acids. This receptor was identified in a human donor in good health (CMV status not recorded). Some clones in this sample may be carry-over from other donors' samples. The gene calls are TRBV20-1 and TRBJ2-1; 7 positions agree with TRBD2. The sample consisted of PBMCs. The CDR3, as DNA: TGCAGTGCTAGCGGGCGGGGGTGGGAGCAGTTCTTC. Translating gives CSASGRGWEQFF.